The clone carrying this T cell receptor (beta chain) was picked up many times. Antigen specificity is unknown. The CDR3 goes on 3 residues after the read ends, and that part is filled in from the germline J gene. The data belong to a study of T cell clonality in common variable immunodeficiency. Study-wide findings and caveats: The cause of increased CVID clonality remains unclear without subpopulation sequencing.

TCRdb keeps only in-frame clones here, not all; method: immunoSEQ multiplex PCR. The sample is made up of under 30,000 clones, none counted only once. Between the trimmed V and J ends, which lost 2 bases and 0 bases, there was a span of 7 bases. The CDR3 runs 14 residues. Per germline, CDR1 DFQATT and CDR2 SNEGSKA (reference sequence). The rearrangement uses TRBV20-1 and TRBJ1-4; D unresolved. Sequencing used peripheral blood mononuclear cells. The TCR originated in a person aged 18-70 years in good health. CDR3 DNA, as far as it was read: TGCAGTGCTAGAAGCAGCGCAACTAATGAAAAA. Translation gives CSARSSATNEK. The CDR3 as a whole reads CSARSSATNEKLFF.